The rows below give T cell receptor beta chains drawn from one sample of a study of shared clonotypes between healthy human individuals. Only in-frame clones appear in the TCRdb table, and some are missing; sequencing was by immunoSEQ multiplex PCR. The table records approximately 1.5 million clones, roughly 98.5% of them present only once. Material for sequencing was naive CD4+ T cells sorted from blood. The origin of the receptors is a man younger than 40 in good health. CDR3s include the opening cysteine and the closing phenylalanine or tryptophan. Each record gives: D gene, V gene, J gene, CDR3 DNA, CDR3 protein. A D gene is named only where the DNA matches it firmly.

.,TRBV10-3,TRBJ2-2,TGTGCCATCAGTGTCCGGGACATAGGCACCGGGGAGCTGTTTTTT,CAISVRDIGTGELFF
.,TRBV6-5,TRBJ2-7,TGTGCCAGCAGTATGACAGGACTGCAGTACTTC,CASSMTGLQYF
.,TRBV7-2,TRBJ2-3,TGTGCCAGCAGCGGGAGTTGGACAGATACGCAGTATTTT,CASSGSWTDTQYF
.,TRBV4-1,TRBJ1-1,TGCGCCAGCAGCCAAGTTATCGCGGTCACTGAAGCTTTCTTT,CASSQVIAVTEAFF
.,TRBV2,TRBJ2-5,TGTGCCAGCAGTGAGGTTCCGGCGGGAGAGACCCAGTACTTC,CASSEVPAGETQYF
TRBD2,TRBV5-5,TRBJ2-7,TGTGCCAGCAGCTTGGACACTAGCGGGAACTTCGAGCAGTACTTC,CASSLDTSGNFEQYF
.,TRBV5-6,TRBJ1-3,TGTGCCAGCAGCAGCGGGAACACCATATATTTT,CASSSGNTIYF
TRBD2,TRBV28,TRBJ2-1,TGTGCCAGCAGTCCTTCGGGGCTAGCGGGAGTACGGGAGTTCTTC,CASSPSGLAGVREFF
.,TRBV7-8,TRBJ1-5,TGTGCCAGCAGCCTAGGAGTCCAGCCCCAGCATTTT,CASSLGVQPQHF
.,TRBV10-3,TRBJ2-7,TGTGCCATCAGTGAAGGGGAGGCATACGAGCAGTACTTC,CAISEGEAYEQYF
.,TRBV5-1,TRBJ1-4,TGCGCCAGCAGCCACGTTCCTGGGCCGCCAACCGGAACTAATGAAAAACTGTTTTTT,CASSHVPGPPTGTNEKLFF
.,TRBV7-2,TRBJ2-5,TGTGCCAGCAGCACCCGGACAGCCCCATCCCAGTACTTC,CASSTRTAPSQYF
.,TRBV6-5,TRBJ1-3,TGTGCCGCGCGCGATGGAAACACCATATATTTT,CAARDGNTIYF
.,TRBV4-3,TRBJ1-2,TGCGCCAGCAGCCAAGAAGTACAGGCCTATGGCTACACCTTC,CASSQEVQAYGYTF
TRBD2,TRBV4-1,TRBJ2-1,TGCGCCAGCAGCCAAGGGTGGCAAGCGGGATTCACCCCCTACAATGAGCAGTTCTTC,CASSQGWQAGFTPYNEQFF
.,TRBV29-1,TRBJ1-1,TGCAGCGTCGGGGTGCGGGTGCGGGACACTGAAGCTTTCTTT,CSVGVRVRDTEAFF
.,TRBV20-1,TRBJ1-1,TGCAGTGTTTTAGCCCTTCGGGAAGCTTTCTTT,CSVLALREAFF
TRBD2,TRBV15,TRBJ2-7,TGTGCCACCAGGATGTCGGGACTAGCGGGCGGTGAGCAGTACTTC,CATRMSGLAGGEQYF
TRBD1,TRBV2,TRBJ1-2,TGTGCCAGCAGTCTAAAAACAGGGGGCGTGAAAGGCTACACCTTC,CASSLKTGGVKGYTF
TRBD1,TRBV2,TRBJ1-2,TGTGCCAGCAACCGGGACAGGCCGGGCGGCGGCTACACCTTC,CASNRDRPGGGYTF
TRBD2,TRBV4-1,TRBJ2-1,TGCGCCAGCAGCCAAGACGCGGGAGGTGTGAATGAGCAGTTCTTC,CASSQDAGGVNEQFF
.,TRBV9,TRBJ2-5,TGTGCCAGCAGCGTAAGAGGACAGAGAGAGACCCAGTACTTC,CASSVRGQRETQYF
.,TRBV5-1,TRBJ2-7,TGCGCCAGCAGCCCGACTCCAGGGAGCCACGAGCAGTACTTC,CASSPTPGSHEQYF
.,TRBV27,TRBJ1-5,TGTGCCAGCAGTTTCGGTATGCAGGGCCTAAGCAATCAGCCCCAGCATTTT,CASSFGMQGLSNQPQHF
TRBD1,TRBV5-1,TRBJ2-3,TGCGCCAGCAGCTTTCAAGGGACAGGGGGCCGTCCGACAGATACGCAGTATTTT,CASSFQGTGGRPTDTQYF
TRBD1,TRBV11-2,TRBJ1-2,TGTGCCAGCAGCTTAGGGCAGGGGGGGTCGGCTACCTATGGCTACACCTTC,CASSLGQGGSATYGYTF
.,TRBV27,TRBJ1-5,TGTGCCAGCAGCCCTTCCTGGGCGGATCAGCCCCAGCATTTT,CASSPSWADQPQHF
.,TRBV11-2,TRBJ2-4,TGTGCCAGCAGCTTAGGCCAGGGGTTATACATTCAGTACTTC,CASSLGQGLYIQYF
.,TRBV28,TRBJ2-2,TGTGCCAGCAGGACCCTACAGGGTGGGACCGGGGAGCTGTTTTTT,CASRTLQGGTGELFF
.,TRBV18,TRBJ2-3,TGTGCCAGCTCACCGGGTCTGGGAACAGATACGCAGTATTTT,CASSPGLGTDTQYF
TRBD2,TRBV4-1,TRBJ2-3,TGCGCCAGCAGCTGGCGGCCGAGCGGGAGGGTGGGGGATACGCAGTATTTT,CASSWRPSGRVGDTQYF
.,TRBV5-4,TRBJ2-5,TGTGCCAGCAGCTTGAAGGGGTCACCAGGGACCCAGTACTTC,CASSLKGSPGTQYF
.,TRBV7-2,TRBJ2-7,TGTGCCAGCAGCTTAACGCGGTCGGCGGGGCGCCCCTACGAGCAGTACTTC,CASSLTRSAGRPYEQYF
.,TRBV5-1,TRBJ1-4,TGCGCCAGCAGCTTAGGGAGTGCAACTAATGAAAAACTGTTTTTT,CASSLGSATNEKLFF
TRBD2,TRBV19,TRBJ2-5,TGTGCCAGTAGTATCTTGACTAGCGGAGGAGAGACCCAGTACTTC,CASSILTSGGETQYF
TRBD1,TRBV7-9,TRBJ1-1,TGTGCCAGCAGCCCAGGGGGGGCCCTCCCTTTAACTGAAGCTTTCTTT,CASSPGGALPLTEAFF